The 3 T cell receptor beta chains listed next were all sequenced from one sample in a study of cytomegalovirus exposure and HLA in healthy donors. The PCR contained 60 Vbeta and 13 Jbeta primers. Sequenced by immunoSEQ multiplex PCR; TCRdb stores in-frame clones only, minus some. Of more than 75,000 clones in the sample, approximately 84% were seen once. Sequenced: PBMCs. Every receptor here comes from a woman between 18 and 30 years old in good health and CMV-seropositive.

This chain connects TRBV5-1 to TRBJ1-1, with 9 bases identical to TRBD1. This CDR3 comprises 15 residues. V shed 2 bases and J 6 bases; nucleotides not matched to a gene: 8. Germline CDR1 reads SGHRS; CDR2 reads YFSETQ. The CDR3 protein is CASSFTQGARAEAFF. The DNA of the CDR3 is TGCGCCAGCAGCTTTACACAGGGGGCCAGGGCTGAAGCTTTCTTT.

J is TRBJ1-1 and V is TRBV7-9; TRBD1 aligns across 8 bases. In germline, CDR1 is SEHNR, CDR2 FQNEAQ (reference sequence). The V and J ends lost 5 bases and 10 bases, in that order; junction bases with no gene match: 15. The CDR3 runs 15 residues. Here the CDR3 reads CASSTFQGAAGSAFF. The CDR3 DNA follows: TGTGCCAGCAGCACCTTCCAGGGGGCCGCGGGCTCAGCTTTCTTT.

The rearrangement joins TRBV7-2 to TRBJ2-7; 7 bases align to TRBD1. CDR1 and CDR2 (germline): SGHTA, FQGNSA. The ends lost 3 bases at V and 4 bases at J; junction bases unmatched: 6. This CDR3 is built from 14 residues. The CDR3 DNA reads as TGTGCCAGCAGCTTGAGGACAGGCGATTACGAGCAGTACTTC. Its protein is CASSLRTGDYEQYF.